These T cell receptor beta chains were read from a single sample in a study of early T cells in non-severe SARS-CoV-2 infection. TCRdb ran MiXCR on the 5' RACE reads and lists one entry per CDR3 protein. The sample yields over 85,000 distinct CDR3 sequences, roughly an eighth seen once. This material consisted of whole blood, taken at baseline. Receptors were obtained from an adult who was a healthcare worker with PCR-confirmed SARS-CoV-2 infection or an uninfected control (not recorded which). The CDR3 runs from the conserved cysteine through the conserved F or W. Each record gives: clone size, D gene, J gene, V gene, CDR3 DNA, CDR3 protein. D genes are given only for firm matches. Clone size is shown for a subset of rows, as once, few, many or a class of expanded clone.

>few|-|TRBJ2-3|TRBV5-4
TGTGCCAGCAGCTGGGACTTTAGCACAGATACGCAGTATTTT
CASSWDFSTDTQYF
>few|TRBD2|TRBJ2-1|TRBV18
TGTGCCAGCTCACCATTACCTAGGACTAGCGGACTGATCAATGAGCAGTTCTTC
CASSPLPRTSGLINEQFF
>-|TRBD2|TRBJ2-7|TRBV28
TGTGCCAGCAGTCCCCGGACTAGCGGGAGTTTCGTCTACGAGCAGTACTTC
CASSPRTSGSFVYEQYF
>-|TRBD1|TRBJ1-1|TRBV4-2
TGTGCCAGCAGGGGGGACAGAATGAACACTGAAGCTTTCTTT
CASRGDRMNTEAFF
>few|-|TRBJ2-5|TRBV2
TGTGCCAGCAGTGAAGCACCCTCCACCCAGTACTTC
CASSEAPSTQYF
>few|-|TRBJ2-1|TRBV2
TGTGCCAGCAGTGAAAGTACGAGGCAGTTCTTC
CASSESTRQFF
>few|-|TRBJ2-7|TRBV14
TGTGCCAGCACCCTGGTAAACGGAGACTCCTACGAGCAGTACTTC
CASTLVNGDSYEQYF
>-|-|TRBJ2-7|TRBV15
TGTGCCACCGCGAGGGGCCCCTCCTACGAGCAGTACTTC
CATARGPSYEQYF
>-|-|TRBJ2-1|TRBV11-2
TGTGCCAGCAGCTCCGCGTCGCGATACAATGAGCAGTTCTTC
CASSSASRYNEQFF
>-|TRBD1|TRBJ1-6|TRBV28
TGTGCCAGCAGACCCTCGGACAGGAGCTCCTATAATTCACCCCTCCACTTT
CASRPSDRSSYNSPLHF
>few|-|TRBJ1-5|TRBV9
TGTGCCAGCAGCGTAGAACAGGGCGCGGGCAATCAGCCCCAGCATTTT
CASSVEQGAGNQPQHF
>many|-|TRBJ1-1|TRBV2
TGTGCCAGCAGTGGGCAGGTGATTGGAGCTTTCTTT
CASSGQVIGAFF
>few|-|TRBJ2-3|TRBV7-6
TGTGCCAGCAGCCGGACGGAGTTAATCACAGATACGCAGTATTTT
CASSRTELITDTQYF
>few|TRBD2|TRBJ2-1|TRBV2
TGTGCCAGCAGAGCGGGGGCCTACAATGAGCAGTTCTTC
CASRAGAYNEQFF
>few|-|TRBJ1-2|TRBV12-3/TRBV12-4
TGTGCCAGCAGCCCCTGGACCTATGGCTACACCTTC
CASSPWTYGYTF
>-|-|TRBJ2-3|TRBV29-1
TGCAGCGTTGAATCAGGCACAGATACGCAGTATTTT
CSVESGTDTQYF
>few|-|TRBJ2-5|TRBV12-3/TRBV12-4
TGTGCCAGCAGACCCCCCATGGAGTCGGGTGAGACCCAGTACTTC
CASRPPMESGETQYF
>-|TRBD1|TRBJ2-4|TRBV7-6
TGTGCCAGCAGCCCCGGGACAGGCTTAGCCAAAAACATTCAGTACTTC
CASSPGTGLAKNIQYF
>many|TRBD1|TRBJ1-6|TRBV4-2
TGTGCCAGCAGTTCTACAGGGGGATCCTATAATTCACCCCTCCACTTT
CASSSTGGSYNSPLHF
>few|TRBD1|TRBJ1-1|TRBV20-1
TGCAGTGCTAGAGAAGGAACAGGGGCCGCCGTCGGAGCTTTCTTT
CSAREGTGAAVGAFF
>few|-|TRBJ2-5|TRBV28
TGTGCCAGCGGCCCTGGGGGGGAGACCCAGTACTTC
CASGPGGETQYF
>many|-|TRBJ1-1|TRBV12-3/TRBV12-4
TGTGCCAGCAGTTTTGATTCCTACACTGAAGCTTTCTTT
CASSFDSYTEAFF
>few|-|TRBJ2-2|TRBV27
TGTGCCAGCAGGAGGGTAACCGGGGAGCTGTTTTTT
CASRRVTGELFF
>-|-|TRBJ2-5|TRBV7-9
TGTGCCAGCAGCTTAGCTAGCGGAACCCAAGAGACCCAGTACTTC
CASSLASGTQETQYF
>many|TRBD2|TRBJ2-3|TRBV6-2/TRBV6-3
TGTGCCAGCAGTATTAGCGGGGGGTCAGATACGCAGTTTTTT
CASSISGGSDTQFF
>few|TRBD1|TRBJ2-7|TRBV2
TGTGCCAGCAGGGACGACAGGGCCGAGCAGTACTTC
CASRDDRAEQYF
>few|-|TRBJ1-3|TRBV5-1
TGCGCCAGCAGCCCGGGGCGAGAAAACACCATATATTTT
CASSPGRENTIYF
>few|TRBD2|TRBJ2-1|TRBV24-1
TGTGCCACCAGTGTTGCGGGAGGTGGCAATGAGCAGTTCTTC
CATSVAGGGNEQFF
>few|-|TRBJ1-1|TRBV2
TGTGCCAGCTCCACGGAGGGGAACACTGAAGCTTTCTTT
CASSTEGNTEAFF
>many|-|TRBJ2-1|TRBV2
TGTGCCAGCAGCGGGGGCTCCTACAATGAGCAGTTCTTC
CASSGGSYNEQFF